A single sample is the source of the 29 T cell receptor beta chains below, sequenced in a study of blood T cell repertoires in COVID-19. TCRdb keeps only in-frame clones here, not all; method: immunoSEQ multiplex PCR. This sample yields over 100,000 clones, of which 80% to 90% are seen a single time; about 4.4% belongs to the top ten. The sample comprised peripheral blood. Receptors were obtained from a man aged 55-75 years with COVID-19, enrolled during active disease.

Notes on this clone: Other DNA sequences in this specimen translate into the identical CDR3. V is TRBV6-6 and J is TRBJ1-1; D unclear. V lost 6 bases and J lost 4, with 6 bases in between. CDR3 length equals 11 residues. The germline V gene has CDR1 MNHNY and CDR2 SVGAGI (reference sequence). CDR3 sequence: CASSPITEAFF. As DNA, the CDR3 is TGTGCCAGCAGCCCCATCACTGAAGCTTTCTTT.

This chain links TRBV10-3 with TRBJ2-2; 9 nucleotides line up with TRBD2. CDR3 size: 15 residues. With V trimmed by 6 bases and J by 0 bases, 2 bases remained unmatched. Germline-derived CDR1 and CDR2 are ENHRY and SYGVKD. CDR3 in DNA: TGTGCCATCAGCCGCGGGGGGGCGAACACCGGGGAGCTGTTTTTT. Its translation is CAISRGGANTGELFF.

As for this clone: The same CDR3 can be traced to other DNA sequences in this sample. J is TRBJ2-2 and V is TRBV5-4; TRBD1 matches at 8 bases. Germline-derived CDR1 and CDR2 are SGHNT and YYREEE (reference sequence). J was trimmed by 4 bases and V by 2 bases; bases with no gene match: 4. CDR3 length equals 15 residues. As DNA, the CDR3 is TGTGCCAGCAGCTTCGGACAGGGTGTCACCGGGGAGCTGTTTTTT. Protein product: CASSFGQGVTGELFF.

The chain links TRBV7-2 to TRBJ2-1, with TRBD2 identical over 13 bases. With 5 bases clipped from V and 8 bases from J, the junction kept 9 bases outside the gene matches. The CDR3 has 16 residues. Germline CDR1 is SGHTA and CDR2 is FQGNSA. CDR3 sequence (DNA): TGTGCCAGCAGCCGGGGCGGGACTAGCGGGGTTTATGAGCAGTTCTTC. It specifies CASSRGGTSGVYEQFF.

The chain couples TRBV28 to TRBJ1-5; D call uncertain. V lost 8 bases, J lost 3 bases, and 14 bases lay in between. CDR3 length: 14 amino acids. The germline V gene encodes CDR1 MDHEN and CDR2 SYDVKM. The CDR3 sequence is CASRRTIHNQPQHF. The CDR3 bases are TGTGCCAGCCGGAGGACCATCCACAATCAGCCCCAGCATTTT.

The V and J genes are TRBV7-2 and TRBJ2-7; D is unresolved. The V gene lost 6 bases and the J gene lost 0 bases, with 12 bases spanning the gap. CDR1 is SGHTA, CDR2 FQGNSA, per germline. The CDR3 spans 14 residues. In DNA, the CDR3 is TGTGCCAGCAGAAAGCGCGGCAGCTCCTACGAGCAGTACTTC. Encoded protein: CASRKRGSSYEQYF.

The chain employs TRBV10-3 and TRBJ2-7, with D perhaps matching TRBD2 (7 bases). CDR3 length: 16 residues. The germline gives CDR1 ENHRY, CDR2 SYGVKD. V dropped 0 bases and J dropped 6 bases, with 18 bases sitting between them. The CDR3 DNA reads as TGTGCCATCAGTGAGTCCGTCATGGGGGGGCAGGGCGAGCAGTACTTC. Protein product: CAISESVMGGQGEQYF.

The chain is built from TRBV5-1 and TRBJ2-2; 9 nucleotides match TRBD2. The CDR3 extends over 16 amino acids. CDR1 SGHRS and CDR2 YFSETQ come from the germline V gene. With 4 bases clipped from V and 4 bases from J, the junction kept 8 bases outside the gene matches. CDR3 nucleotide sequence: TGCGCCAGCAGCAGGACTAGCGAATCCTTCACCGGGGAGCTGTTTTTT. This gives the protein CASSRTSESFTGELFF.

A single count supports this clone. The chain is built from TRBV4-3 and TRBJ1-2; D is undetermined. CDR1 is LGHNA and CDR2 is YSLEER in the germline V gene. This CDR3 has 13 residues. V lost 0 bases and J lost 9, with 11 bases in between. In DNA form, the CDR3 reads TGCGCCAGCAGCCAAGATCTGATGGCCAGCTACACCTTC. Its translation is CASSQDLMASYTF.

The chain is built from TRBV6-6 and TRBJ2-1; 9 bases agree with TRBD2. CDR1 MNHNY and CDR2 SVGAGI come from the germline V gene (reference sequence). V lost 5 bases to trimming and J lost 4 bases; unmatched junction nucleotides: 6. The CDR3 has 15 residues. CDR3: CASSAKSGGYNEQFF. In DNA form, the CDR3 reads TGTGCCAGCAGTGCCAAGAGCGGGGGGTACAATGAGCAGTTCTTC.

The chain employs TRBV6-2 or TRBV6-3 and TRBJ1-4; no firm D call. CDR1 and CDR2 from the germline V gene are MNHEY and SVGEGT. The V and J ends lost 0 bases and 8 bases respectively, with 7 bases between them. CDR3 length: 13 amino acids. CDR3 in amino acids: CASSYSGDEKLFF. The DNA of the CDR3 is TGTGCCAGCAGTTACTCGGGCGACGAAAAACTGTTTTTT.

The chain employs TRBV28 and TRBJ2-2, with TRBD1 matching 7 bases. Per the germline V gene, CDR1 is MDHEN and CDR2 is SYDVKM. The CDR3 runs 15 residues. Trimming took 6 bases from V and 4 from J; bases not matched to a gene: 8. CDR3 bases: TGTGCCAGCAGAAGACAGGGCAGCGGCACCGGGGAGCTGTTTTTT. This codes for CASRRQGSGTGELFF.

The CDR3 reads CASSQGTNEKLFF. The CDR3 region has the DNA TGTGCTAGTAGCCAGGGAACTAATGAAAAACTGTTTTTT. J is TRBJ1-4 and V is TRBV12-5; D may be TRBD1 (5 bases). Germline CDR1 reads LGHNT; CDR2 reads FRNRAP. CDR3 size: 13 residues. V dropped 8 bases and J dropped 1 base, with 8 bases sitting between them. The variable domain in full, completed from reference TRBV12-5 and TRBJ1-4, reads DARVTQTPRHKVTEMGQEVTMRCQPILGHNTVFWYRQTMMQGLELLAYFRNRAPLDDSGMPKDRFSAEMPDATLATLKIQPSEPRDSAVYFCASSQGTNEKLFFGSGTQLSVL.

The rearrangement uses TRBV28 and TRBJ1-5, with D perhaps matching TRBD1 (6 bases). V was cut by 6 bases and J by 7 bases, with 22 bases left in between. This CDR3 is 16 amino acids long. The germline gives CDR1 MDHEN, CDR2 SYDVKM. CDR3 DNA: TGTGCCAGCAGCCCCCATCTGGGGGGGGCAGGGCAGCCCCAGCATTTT. It encodes CASSPHLGGAGQPQHF.

This chain uses TRBV7-2 with TRBJ1-6; 8 bases are shared with TRBD1. Germline CDR1 is SGHTA and CDR2 is FQGNSA. This CDR3 region has 15 residues. Trimming cost V 3 bases and J 14 bases; bases outside gene matches: 12. Here the CDR3 reads CASSFDRGGTRSLHF. The CDR3 region has the DNA TGTGCCAGCAGCTTCGACAGGGGCGGCACTCGGTCCCTCCACTTT.

This clone has a single count. This chain joins TRBV5-1 and TRBJ1-4, with D unclear. The germline V and J ends were trimmed by 1 base and 0 bases, with 4 bases remaining between them. Germline loops: CDR1 SGHRS, CDR2 YFSETQ. This CDR3 has 14 residues. This chain's CDR3 is CASSLSATNEKLFF. The CDR3 nucleotides read TGCGCCAGCAGCTTGTCCGCAACTAATGAAAAACTGTTTTTT.

This sequence joins TRBV3-1 (or the pseudogene TRBV3-2) and TRBJ2-1, with a tentative D call TRBD1 (6 bases). Trimming pared 0 bases from V and 6 bases from J, leaving 9 bases between. The CDR3 loop spans 14 amino acids. Per the germline V gene, CDR1 is LGHDT and CDR2 is YNNKEL (reference sequence). The CDR3 sequence: CASSQDPRGNEQFF. DNA for the CDR3: TGTGCCAGCAGCCAAGATCCCAGGGGCAATGAGCAGTTCTTC.

The rearrangement joins TRBV7-2 to TRBJ2-7, with TRBD1 as a possible D gene (6 bases). The CDR3 is 15 residues long. CDR1 and CDR2 from the germline V gene are SGHTA and FQGNSA. Deletions cut 4 bases from V and 1 base from J, with 14 bases between. The CDR3 loop is CASSSAGTPSYEQYF. CDR3 nucleotide sequence: TGTGCCAGCAGCTCGGCAGGGACACCGTCCTACGAGCAGTACTTC.

The chain is built from TRBV29-1 and TRBJ2-5; weak D call: TRBD2 (6 bases). Per germline, CDR1 SQVTM and CDR2 ANQGSEA. With 7 bases removed from V and 4 bases from J, the gap between germline ends came to 19 bases. The CDR3 runs to 14 residues. The CDR3 reads CSATEPVGGETQYF. DNA for the CDR3: TGCAGCGCCACGGAACCCGTGGGGGGAGAGACCCAGTACTTC.

The gene calls are TRBV18 and TRBJ2-5; 8 nucleotides align to TRBD2. Germline V gene data show CDR1 as KGHSH and CDR2 as LQKENI. With 2 bases clipped from V and 3 bases from J, the junction kept 2 bases outside the gene matches. This CDR3 is built from 14 residues. The CDR3 DNA sequence: TGTGCCAGCTCACCAGGGACTAGTGAAGAGACCCAGTACTTC. This gives the protein CASSPGTSEETQYF.

V usage is TRBV6-5 and J usage is TRBJ1-5, with 8 bases that match TRBD1. Trimming took 4 bases from V and 7 from J; bases not matched to a gene: 9. Per germline, CDR1 MNHEY and CDR2 SVGAGI. The CDR3 loop spans 15 amino acids. CDR3 loop: CASSWDRSGGQPQHF. In DNA, the CDR3 is TGTGCCAGCAGTTGGGACAGGTCCGGGGGGCAGCCCCAGCATTTT.

This clone was counted a single time. V gene TRBV11-2 combines with J gene TRBJ1-5; TRBD1 agrees at 8 bases. V lost 5 bases and J lost 6; bases outside the gene matches: 3. CDR3 length: 13 residues. Germline V gene sequence: CDR1 SGHAT, CDR2 FQNNGV. CDR3 region: CASSQDRVQPQHF. The CDR3, as DNA: TGTGCCAGCAGCCAGGACAGGGTTCAGCCCCAGCATTTT. The complete variable domain, with remaining parts taken from reference TRBV11-2 and TRBJ1-5, reads EAGVAQSPRYKIIEKRQSVAFWCNPISGHATLYWYQQILGQGPKLLIQFQNNGVVDDSQLPKDRFSAERLKGVDSTLKIQPAKLEDSAVYLCASSQDRVQPQHFGDGTRLSIL.

This clone has just one count. The chain recombines TRBV6-5 with TRBJ1-6; a weak D match, TRBD1 (5 bases). Trimming removed 7 bases from V and 10 bases from J, with 20 bases in between. CDR1 and CDR2 (germline): MNHEY, SVGAGI. This CDR3 has 15 residues. The CDR3, as DNA: TGTGCCAGCACCAGGGTAATCGGCACCGAATCACCCCTCCACTTT. Its translation is CASTRVIGTESPLHF.

V is TRBV4-1 and J is TRBJ2-1; 10 bases align to TRBD2. The CDR3 totals 18 residues. V lost 0 bases and J lost 3; bases outside the gene matches: 8. Germline values: CDR1 MGHRA, CDR2 YSYEKL. The CDR3 sequence is CASSQDGERGGRYNEQFF. The CDR3 DNA reads as TGCGCCAGCAGCCAAGATGGCGAGCGGGGGGGCCGCTACAATGAGCAGTTCTTC.

The rearrangement links TRBV10-3 to TRBJ2-3; D gene uncertain. The CDR3 extends over 15 amino acids. Germline V gene sequence: CDR1 ENHRY, CDR2 SYGVKD. V gave up 3 bases and J gave up 0 bases, with 10 bases separating them. In DNA, the CDR3 is TGTGCCATCAGTGATCCTCATACTAGCACAGATACGCAGTATTTT. Protein sequence: CAISDPHTSTDTQYF.

The genes are TRBV11-1 and TRBJ2-7; no firm D call. V was shortened by 3 bases and J by 1 base, with 7 bases between the two germline ends. CDR3 length: 13 residues. Germline values: CDR1 SGHAT, CDR2 FQDESV (reference sequence). CDR3 coding DNA: TGTGCCAGCAGCTTGGCAGGATCCTACGAGCAGTACTTC. Translated, it gives CASSLAGSYEQYF.

The chain combines TRBV25-1 with TRBJ1-2; D is unresolved. Germline loops: CDR1 MGHDK, CDR2 SYGVNS. Trimming took off 5 bases at V and 7 bases at J, with 14 bases between the two ends. This CDR3 has 13 residues. CDR3 residues: CASSPNGAGGYTF. CDR3 bases: TGTGCCAGCAGTCCTAATGGCGCAGGTGGCTACACCTTC.

The rearrangement uses TRBV7-9 and TRBJ2-7; the match to TRBD1 covers 8 bases. Germline assignment: CDR1 SEHNR and CDR2 FQNEAQ (reference sequence). J gave up 4 bases and V 5 bases, and 7 bases lay outside the gene matches. This CDR3 spans 14 amino acids. CDR3 amino acids: CASSNHRTGYEQYF. In DNA, the CDR3 is TGTGCCAGCAGCAACCACCGGACAGGGTACGAGCAGTACTTC.

The CDR3 nucleotides read TGTGCCAGCAGAACTGGACAGCAAACAACTAATGAAAAACTGTTTTTT. It specifies CASRTGQQTTNEKLFF. The rearrangement uses TRBV2 and TRBJ1-4, with D possibly TRBD1 on 6 matching bases. V gave up 6 bases and J gave up 0 bases, with 14 bases separating them. The germline gives CDR1 SNHLY, CDR2 FYNNEI. The CDR3 sequence is 16 residues long.